This T cell receptor beta chain stems from a study of T-cell memory formation after mild COVID-19. Background on the study: TCR clusters mostly belonged to single donors. Findings of the study overall: Mainly in CM and EM were contracting CD4+ clones; CD8+ were in EMRA. Detection of some responders pre-infection suggested pre-existing cross-reactive memory T cells participated.

V gave up 3 bases and J gave up 3 bases; unmatched junction bases: 0. This CDR3 has 13 amino acids. Per germline, CDR1 DFQATT and CDR2 SNEGSKA (reference sequence). A remark on this clonotype: Its specificity is not known.

TCRdb re-called the 5' RACE reads through MiXCR, storing one row per CDR3 protein. The sample lists roughly 340,000 distinct CDR3 sequences, 20% occurring once. This chain links TRBV20-1 with TRBJ2-7; TRBD2 matches at 12 bases. The TCR was taken from a man younger than 30 who had mild COVID-19 (a few samples of this study predate the infection). Cell type and time point are not known. Input material: PBMCs or a T cell subset sorted from them (not recorded which). The CDR3 sequence: CSARTSGSYEQYF. CDR3 coding DNA: TGCAGTGCTAGGACTAGCGGGAGCTACGAGCAGTACTTC.